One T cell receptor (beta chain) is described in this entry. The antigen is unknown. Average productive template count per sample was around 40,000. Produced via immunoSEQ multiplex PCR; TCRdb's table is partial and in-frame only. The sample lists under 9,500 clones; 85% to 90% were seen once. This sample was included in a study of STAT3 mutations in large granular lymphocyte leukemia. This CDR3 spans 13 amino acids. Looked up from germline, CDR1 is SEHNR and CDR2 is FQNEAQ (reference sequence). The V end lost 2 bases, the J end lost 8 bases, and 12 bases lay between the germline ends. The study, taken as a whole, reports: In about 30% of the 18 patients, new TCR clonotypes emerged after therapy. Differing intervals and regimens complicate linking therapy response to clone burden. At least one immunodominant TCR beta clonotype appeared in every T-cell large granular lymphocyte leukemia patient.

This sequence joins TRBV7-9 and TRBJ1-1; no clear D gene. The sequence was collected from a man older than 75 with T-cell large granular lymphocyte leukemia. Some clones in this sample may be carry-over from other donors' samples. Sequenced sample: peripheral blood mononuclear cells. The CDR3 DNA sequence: TGTGCCAGCAGCTTAACTGATCTCTCAGAAGCTTTCTTT. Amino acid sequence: CASSLTDLSEAFF.